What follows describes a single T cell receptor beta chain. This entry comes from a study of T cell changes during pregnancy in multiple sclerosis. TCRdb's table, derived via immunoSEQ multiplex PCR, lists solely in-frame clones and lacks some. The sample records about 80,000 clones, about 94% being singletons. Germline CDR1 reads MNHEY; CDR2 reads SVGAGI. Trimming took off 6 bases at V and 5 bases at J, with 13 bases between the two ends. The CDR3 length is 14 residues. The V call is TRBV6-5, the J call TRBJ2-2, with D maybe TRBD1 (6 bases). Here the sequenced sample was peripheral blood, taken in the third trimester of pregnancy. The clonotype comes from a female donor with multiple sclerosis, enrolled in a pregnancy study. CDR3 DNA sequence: TGTGCCAGCAGGGGGGCAGGGTGGACCGGGGAGCTGTTTTTT. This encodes CASRGAGWTGELFF.